Listed here are 9 T cell receptor beta chains from one sample, sequenced in a study of neurological immune-mediated disorders. TCRdb reprocessed the 5' RACE reads via MiXCR and lists one record per CDR3 protein. The data show over 45,000 distinct CDR3 sequences, 4% seen once. Sequenced material: CD4+ T cells from blood. The receptors derive from a woman between 40 and 50 years old with multiple sclerosis.

This clonotype appeared many times. The gene calls are TRBV7-2 and TRBJ2-1; D call uncertain. V lost 4 bases and J lost 0, with 10 bases in between. From germline, CDR1 is SGHTA and CDR2 FQGNSA. The CDR3 sequence is 15 residues long. The CDR3 sequence is CASSSRPSSYNEQFF. CDR3 in DNA: TGTGCCAGCAGCTCACGACCGAGCTCCTACAATGAGCAGTTCTTC.

This clonotype was detected ten times or more. This rearrangement joins TRBV18 to TRBJ2-4; 9 bases match TRBD1. Unmatched junction bases numbered 5, after V lost 3 bases and J lost 5 bases. Per the germline V gene, CDR1 is KGHSH and CDR2 is LQKENI. The length of the CDR3 is 15 residues. This CDR3 reads CASSPRGQGENIQYF. The CDR3 coding sequence is TGTGCCAGCTCACCGCGGGGACAGGGTGAAAACATTCAGTACTTC.

This clonotype was counted many times. The V and J genes are TRBV7-8 and TRBJ1-2, with 8 bases fitting TRBD1. The CDR3 spans 15 residues. The trim removed 5 bases at V and 4 bases at J, leaving 9 bases unmatched. CDR1 and CDR2 from the germline V gene are SGHVS and FQNEAQ. The CDR3 DNA follows: TGTGCCAGCAGCCTAGGGGACAGGCCCCTCTATGGCTACACCTTC. Amino acid sequence: CASSLGDRPLYGYTF.

This clonotype was seen many times. The CDR3 spells CASSPTGIRNTIYF. The CDR3 DNA sequence: TGTGCCAGCTCACCTACCGGAATCCGAAACACCATATATTTT. The chain couples TRBV18 to TRBJ1-3; D is uncertain. With 3 bases removed from V and 5 bases from J, the gap between germline ends came to 11 bases. The CDR3 covers 14 residues. CDR1 KGHSH and CDR2 LQKENI come from the germline V gene.

In its sample, this clonotype was seen many times. The chain is built from TRBV5-1 and TRBJ2-1; 7 nucleotides agree with TRBD1. Germline CDR1 and CDR2: SGHRS and YFSETQ. The CDR3 is made up of 14 amino acids. V gave up 7 bases and J gave up 6 bases; unmatched junction bases: 10. CDR3 amino acids: CASRQGPRVNEQFF. The CDR3 bases are TGCGCCAGCCGACAGGGTCCCAGGGTCAATGAGCAGTTCTTC.

The table lists this clonotype with many counts. V is TRBV7-9 and J is TRBJ1-1; tentatively, D is TRBD1 (5 bases). The germline V gene has CDR1 SEHNR and CDR2 FQNEAQ (reference sequence). The V and J ends lost 7 bases and 4 bases respectively, with 16 bases between them. This CDR3 contains 14 residues. This CDR3 reads CASILLGTATEAFF. CDR3 coding DNA: TGTGCCAGCATCCTCTTAGGGACGGCCACTGAAGCTTTCTTT.

This clonotype was seen many times. The chain combines TRBV5-1 with TRBJ2-3; maybe TRBD2 (6 bases). This CDR3 region has 15 residues. The V end was cut by 4 bases, the J end by 2 bases, with 14 bases between. In germline, CDR1 is SGHRS, CDR2 YFSETQ. The CDR3 DNA is TGCGCCAGCAGCCCCGGCCGGGGGTTCACAGATACGCAGTATTTT. It translates to CASSPGRGFTDTQYF. The full variable domain, in which reference TRBV5-1 and TRBJ2-3 provide the parts outside the CDR3, is KAGVTQTPRYLIKTRGQQVTLSCSPISGHRSVSWYQQTPGQGLQFLFEYFSETQRNKGNFPGRFSGRQFSNSRSEMNVSTLELGDSALYLCASSPGRGFTDTQYFGPGTRLTVL.

This clonotype was found many times. The chain is built from TRBV6-1 and TRBJ1-5, with D unresolved. The CDR3 contains 15 residues. CDR1 and CDR2 from the germline V gene are MNHNS and SASEGT. With 3 bases removed from V and 4 bases from J, the gap between germline ends came to 13 bases. The CDR3 DNA sequence: TGTGCCAGCAGTGAGGGTGGCCAGGTAAATCAGCCCCAGCATTTT. This sequence encodes CASSEGGQVNQPQHF.

This clonotype appeared many times. This chain joins TRBV20-1 and TRBJ2-1, with 10 positions matching TRBD1. CDR1 and CDR2 from the germline V gene are DFQATT and SNEGSKA (reference sequence). This CDR3 is built from 13 residues. The J segment lost 7 bases and the V segment lost 4 bases, leaving 4 bases of the junction unmatched. As DNA, the CDR3 is TGCAGTGCTAACCGGGACAGGGGAAATGAGCAGTTCTTC. Amino acid sequence: CSANRDRGNEQFF.